The T cell receptor beta chain under discussion was sequenced for a study of shared clonotypes between healthy human individuals. General observations from the study: Naive CD4 clonotypes were shared across a handful of donors at roughly 5%. The expectation was that sequencing depth would affect clonotype sharing among donors. What limited the represented genetic and exposure-history diversity was the small number of donors.

Germline CDR1 is LNHDA and CDR2 is SQIVND (reference sequence). This CDR3 has 14 residues. With 9 bases removed from V and 6 bases from J, the gap between germline ends came to 18 bases. Notes on this clone: The antigen is undetermined.

Here immunoSEQ multiplex PCR was the method, and the copy in TCRdb shows in-frame clones only, minus some. In the table there are about 610,000 clones, around 96% of which are singletons. Naive-designated CD8 cells lacked CD45RO, were positively enriched for CCR7, and omitted terminally differentiated effector memory CD45RA+ cells. The donor cohort consisted entirely of Caucasian adults residing in Nashville, Tennessee. The TCR comes from a woman aged 25 to 39 in good health. The sample consisted of naive CD8+ T cells sorted from blood. V and J are TRBV19 and TRBJ1-5; possibly TRBD1 for D (5 bases). The chain's CDR3 is CASQLQRGSQPQHF. For the CDR3, the DNA is TGTGCCAGCCAACTTCAGCGGGGGAGTCAGCCCCAGCATTTT.